Listed below are T cell receptor beta chains from one sample, sequenced in a study of blood T cell repertoires in COVID-19. This table comes from immunoSEQ multiplex PCR, and its TCRdb copy is limited to in-frame clones, with some not included. The table lists 70,000 to 75,000 clones, about nine tenths of them singletons. Material: peripheral blood. These receptors were taken from a woman aged 18-29 years with acute or convalescent COVID-19. Both conserved end residues are part of each CDR3. Each record gives: J gene, V gene, CDR3 protein.

j_call: TRBJ1-4
v_call: TRBV6-5
cdr3_aa: CASNRRDKANEKLFF

j_call: TRBJ2-3
v_call: TRBV18
cdr3_aa: CASSPVSLGTSGTDTQYF

j_call: TRBJ2-3
v_call: TRBV3-1/TRBV3-2
cdr3_aa: CASSQDGLAGRKPHAQYF

j_call: TRBJ1-2
v_call: TRBV19
cdr3_aa: CASRAPSSYGYTF

j_call: TRBJ2-2
v_call: TRBV19
cdr3_aa: CASSNGVSGAGELFF

j_call: TRBJ1-2
v_call: TRBV5-6
cdr3_aa: CASSLLGTSNYGYTF

j_call: TRBJ2-5
v_call: TRBV3-1/TRBV3-2
cdr3_aa: CASSQKSGTQKETQYF

j_call: TRBJ2-7
v_call: TRBV5-1
cdr3_aa: CASSLVRGEQYF

j_call: TRBJ2-2
v_call: TRBV28
cdr3_aa: CASSFLSAGRSNTGELFF

j_call: TRBJ1-5
v_call: TRBV6-2/TRBV6-3
cdr3_aa: CASSATGANQPQHF

j_call: TRBJ1-4
v_call: TRBV18
cdr3_aa: CASSPRGQPQGEKLFF

j_call: TRBJ2-2
v_call: TRBV30
cdr3_aa: CAWSVLPNTGELFF

j_call: TRBJ2-3
v_call: TRBV10-3
cdr3_aa: CAIRLAENTDTQYF

j_call: TRBJ1-1
v_call: TRBV7-9
cdr3_aa: CASSSGAWDRLTQNTEAFF

j_call: TRBJ1-1
v_call: TRBV5-1
cdr3_aa: CASSLAGTVNTEAFF

j_call: TRBJ2-7
v_call: TRBV28
cdr3_aa: CASSLIQTGQGGEQYF

j_call: TRBJ2-5
v_call: TRBV7-2
cdr3_aa: CASSPATSGETQYF

j_call: TRBJ2-1
v_call: TRBV27
cdr3_aa: CASSSTSGGLGEQFF

j_call: TRBJ1-5
v_call: TRBV6-6
cdr3_aa: CASSYPTGSLQPQHF

j_call: TRBJ1-2
v_call: TRBV28
cdr3_aa: CASSPYGRLSF

j_call: TRBJ1-4
v_call: TRBV5-5
cdr3_aa: CASSSRQGAVEKLFF

j_call: TRBJ1-6
v_call: TRBV27
cdr3_aa: CASSLSPRNNSPLHF

j_call: TRBJ1-4
v_call: TRBV13
cdr3_aa: CASSFQGAGKLFF

j_call: TRBJ1-2
v_call: TRBV5-5
cdr3_aa: CASSALGQKYGYTF

j_call: TRBJ2-4
v_call: TRBV6-2/TRBV6-3
cdr3_aa: CASSYSGLAGNIQYF

j_call: TRBJ2-7
v_call: TRBV2
cdr3_aa: CASSEQGEDYEQYF

j_call: TRBJ2-3
v_call: TRBV5-6
cdr3_aa: CASSLEAGGFSSTDTQYF

j_call: TRBJ1-2
v_call: TRBV18
cdr3_aa: CASSPRTEISYGYTF

j_call: TRBJ2-5
v_call: TRBV11-2
cdr3_aa: CASRDPGETQYF

j_call: TRBJ2-1
v_call: TRBV19
cdr3_aa: CASSILGLAGGPISYNEQFF

j_call: TRBJ2-3
v_call: TRBV5-1
cdr3_aa: CASRHSTDTQYF

j_call: TRBJ1-1
v_call: TRBV9
cdr3_aa: CASSPQGARGLNTEAFF

j_call: TRBJ1-2
v_call: TRBV4-2
cdr3_aa: CASSPDPGDGYTF

j_call: TRBJ2-1
v_call: TRBV13
cdr3_aa: CASSSGRRGGEQFF

j_call: TRBJ1-1
v_call: TRBV5-6
cdr3_aa: CASSTSGWGTEAFF

j_call: TRBJ1-1
v_call: TRBV10-3
cdr3_aa: CAISPGQGDSEAFF

j_call: TRBJ2-2
v_call: TRBV5-6
cdr3_aa: CASSFMRRNTGELFF

j_call: TRBJ2-3
v_call: TRBV7-6
cdr3_aa: CASSLRAGVGTDTQYF

j_call: TRBJ2-1
v_call: TRBV9
cdr3_aa: CASSVERRDEQFF

j_call: TRBJ2-2
v_call: TRBV6-6
cdr3_aa: CASSYAGTNNTGELFF

j_call: TRBJ1-2
v_call: TRBV11-2
cdr3_aa: CASSLVPGNYGYTF

j_call: TRBJ1-1
v_call: TRBV28
cdr3_aa: CASSPHDRTYTEAFF

j_call: TRBJ1-1
v_call: TRBV6-5
cdr3_aa: CASSSPRTALNTEAFF

j_call: TRBJ2-7
v_call: TRBV14
cdr3_aa: CASSLRDRGHEQYF

j_call: TRBJ1-5
v_call: TRBV30
cdr3_aa: CAWSPGQGLEQPQHF

j_call: TRBJ1-2
v_call: TRBV20-1
cdr3_aa: CSADRVNTF

j_call: TRBJ1-2
v_call: TRBV6-1
cdr3_aa: CASSEVSGHSAGYTF

j_call: TRBJ2-1
v_call: TRBV7-9
cdr3_aa: CASSLVRQDHNEQFF

j_call: TRBJ2-7
v_call: TRBV5-5
cdr3_aa: CASSRLAGGPYEQYF

j_call: TRBJ2-7
v_call: TRBV20-1
cdr3_aa: CSASGGLGLAGGRLIYEQYF

j_call: TRBJ1-1
v_call: TRBV2
cdr3_aa: CASKEDRLNTEAFF

j_call: TRBJ1-5
v_call: TRBV19
cdr3_aa: CASSTRTGQSNQPQHF

j_call: TRBJ1-1
v_call: TRBV28
cdr3_aa: CASSTLGTGDFF

j_call: TRBJ2-3
v_call: TRBV11-3
cdr3_aa: CASSKDRVDTQYF

j_call: TRBJ2-6
v_call: TRBV18
cdr3_aa: CASSPPAGGGSGANVLTF